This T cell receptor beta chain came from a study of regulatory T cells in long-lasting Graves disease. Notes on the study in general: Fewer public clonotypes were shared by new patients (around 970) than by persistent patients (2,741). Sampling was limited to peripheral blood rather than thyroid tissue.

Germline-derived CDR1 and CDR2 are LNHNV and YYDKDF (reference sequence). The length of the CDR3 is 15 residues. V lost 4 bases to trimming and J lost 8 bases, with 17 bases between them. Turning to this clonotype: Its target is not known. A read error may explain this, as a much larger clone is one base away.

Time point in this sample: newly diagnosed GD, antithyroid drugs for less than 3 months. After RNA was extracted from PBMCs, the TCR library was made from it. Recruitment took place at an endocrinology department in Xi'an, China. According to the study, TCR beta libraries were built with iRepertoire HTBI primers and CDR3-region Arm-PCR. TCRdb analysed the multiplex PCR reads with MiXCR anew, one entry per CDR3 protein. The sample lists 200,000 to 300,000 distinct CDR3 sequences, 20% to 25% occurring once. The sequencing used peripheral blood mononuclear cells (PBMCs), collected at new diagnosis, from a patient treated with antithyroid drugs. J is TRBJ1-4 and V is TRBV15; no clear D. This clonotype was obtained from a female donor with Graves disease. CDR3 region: CATSIDETVMEKLFF. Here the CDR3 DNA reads TGTGCCACCAGCATAGATGAAACCGTCATGGAAAAACTGTTTTTT. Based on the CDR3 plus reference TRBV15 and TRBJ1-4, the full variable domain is DAMVIQNPRYQVTQFGKPVTLSCSQTLNHNVMYWYQQKSSQAPKLLFHYYDKDFNNEADTPDNFQSRRPNTSFCFLDIRSPGLGDTAMYLCATSIDETVMEKLFFGSGTQLSVL.